One sample yielded the 25 T cell receptor beta chains listed below, sequenced in a study of kidney transplant recipient with SARS-CoV-2 infection. TCRdb re-derived calls from the reads in MiXCR, one entry per CDR3 protein. Among fewer than 250,000 distinct CDR3 sequences, around 30% were seen once, and the ten largest hold around 7.8%. This specimen was a blood sample, taken at baseline and on day 111 from a kidney transplant recipient. All receptors derive from a young adult male patient who had COVID-19 and was a kidney transplant recipient. T cells may partly derive from the graft donor.

This clonotype appeared many times. The V and J genes are TRBV30 and TRBJ2-2; the match to TRBD2 covers 13 bases. Germline V gene sequence: CDR1 GTSNPN, CDR2 SVGIG (reference sequence). Trimming removed 4 bases from V and 5 bases from J; junction bases left unmatched: 10. The CDR3 spans 17 residues. CDR3 residues: CAWTKPGLAGVTGELFF. In DNA, the CDR3 is TGTGCCTGGACTAAACCCGGACTAGCGGGAGTTACCGGGGAGCTGTTTTTT.

This clonotype has at least ten counts. The chain couples TRBV6-2 or TRBV6-3 to TRBJ2-7; TRBD2 agrees at 11 bases. This CDR3 is 15 amino acids long. With 1 base clipped from V and 4 bases from J, the junction kept 3 bases outside the gene matches. CDR1 is MNHEY, CDR2 SVGEGT, per germline. CDR3 region: CASSYLASGRYEQYF. DNA for the CDR3: TGTGCCAGCAGTTACTTGGCTAGCGGGAGGTACGAGCAGTACTTC.

This clonotype was seen many times. The CDR3 is CASSYDTYNEQFF. As DNA, the CDR3 is TGTGCCAGCAGTTACGATACCTACAATGAGCAGTTCTTC. The gene calls are TRBV6-2 or TRBV6-3 and TRBJ2-1; unclear D gene. The V gene's germline CDR1 is MNHEY and CDR2 SVGEGT. Trimming took 2 bases from V and 2 from J, leaving 4 bases between them. The CDR3 loop spans 13 amino acids.

This clonotype has at least ten counts. V and J are TRBV7-7 and TRBJ1-1; D is unresolved. CDR1 is SSHAT, CDR2 FNYEAQ, per germline (reference sequence). The CDR3 covers 13 residues. V lost 2 bases to trimming and J lost 1 base, with 5 bases between them. The CDR3 sequence: CASSLHWNTEAFF. CDR3 DNA sequence: TGTGCCAGCAGCTTACACTGGAACACTGAAGCTTTCTTT. Supplemented by reference TRBV7-7 and TRBJ1-1, the full variable domain reads GAGVSQSPRYKVTKRGQDVTLRCDPISSHATLYWYQQALGQGPEFLTYFNYEAQPDKSGLPSDRFSAERPEGSISTLTIQRTEQRDSAMYRCASSLHWNTEAFFGQGTRLTVV.

This clonotype was detected many times. The chain combines TRBV5-1 with TRBJ1-2; D not certain. Looked up from germline, CDR1 is SGHRS and CDR2 is YFSETQ. Trimming left V 7 bases short and J 4 bases short, with 23 bases between. The CDR3 has 16 residues. CDR3: CASPYKSVRKTYGYTF. In DNA, the CDR3 is TGCGCCAGCCCCTATAAATCGGTTCGAAAGACCTATGGCTACACCTTC.

This clonotype was found many times. In DNA, the CDR3 is TGCGCCAGCAGCCAAACAGGAGAAGGTCAGCCCCAGCATTTT. Protein sequence: CASSQTGEGQPQHF. The J gene is TRBJ1-5, the V gene TRBV4-3; TRBD1 might be the D (5 bases). CDR1 and CDR2 (germline): LGHNA, YSLEER. CDR3 length equals 14 residues. The V end lost 2 bases, the J end lost 6 bases, and 11 bases lay between the germline ends.

Comments on this clonotype: A read error is possible here, since a much larger clone lies one base away. This rearrangement joins TRBV11-1 to TRBJ2-1; TRBD2 matches 7 bases. Germline values: CDR1 SGHAT, CDR2 FQDESV (reference sequence). V was clipped by 1 base and J by 4 bases; unmatched bases: 7. The CDR3 is made up of 16 amino acids. CDR3 in amino acids: CASSLVGGGLYNEQFF. CDR3 nucleotides: TGTGCCAGCAGCTTAGTGGGCGGGGGACTTTACAATGAGCAGTTCTTC.

As to this clonotype: A much larger clone lies a single base off, so this may be a read error. The chain links TRBV7-2 to TRBJ1-3, with 8 nucleotides matching TRBD1. The CDR3 runs to 14 residues. Per the germline V gene, CDR1 is SGHTA and CDR2 is FQGNSA. The CDR3 is CASGLAQGDVSIYF. The CDR3 coding sequence is TGTGCCAGCGGCTTAGCACAGGGGGACGTATCCATATATTTT.

Remarks on this clonotype: One base away lies a much larger clone, so this may be a sequencing read error. This chain connects TRBV6-4 to TRBJ1-2; D ambiguous. The V and J ends lost 5 bases and 4 bases respectively, with 23 bases between them. In germline, CDR1 is MRHNA, CDR2 SNTAGT. CDR3 size: 17 residues. The CDR3 spells CASSRFPSHGKTYGYTF. In DNA form, the CDR3 reads TGTGCCAGCAGTCGATTTCCCTCACACGGAAAGACCTATGGCTACACCTTC.

As concerns this clonotype: A much larger clone differs from this one at a single base, so this may be a read error. The CDR3 is CAARDRGYQPQHF. Here the CDR3 DNA reads TGTGCCGCCAGGGACAGGGGATACCAGCCCCAGCATTTT. This chain uses TRBV6-5 with TRBJ1-5; 10 bases are shared with TRBD1. This CDR3 spans 13 amino acids. Germline V gives CDR1 MNHEY, CDR2 SVGAGI. V was pared by 11 bases and J by 7 bases, with 8 bases of the junction left unmatched.

This clonotype was counted ten times or more. The rearrangement uses TRBV5-6 and TRBJ1-2; D is ambiguous. The CDR3 has 16 residues. V lost 5 bases, J lost 4 bases, and 21 bases lay in between. CDR1 and CDR2 from the germline V gene are SGHDT and YYEEEE. CDR3 sequence: CASSGRNSRKTYGYTF. Here the CDR3 DNA reads TGTGCCAGCAGTGGACGCAATAGTCGAAAGACCTATGGCTACACCTTC.

The J gene is TRBJ2-5, the V gene TRBV10-3; D remains ambiguous. The germline V gene has CDR1 ENHRY and CDR2 SYGVKD. The CDR3 is 12 amino acids. Trimming took off 6 bases at V and 5 bases at J, with 10 bases between the two ends. The DNA for the CDR3 is TGTGCCATCAGCGCTGGGCAGGAGACCCAGTACTTC. Encoded protein: CAISAGQETQYF.

This clonotype has ten or more counts. This chain links TRBV12-5 with TRBJ2-5; no definite D call. The ends were cut back, 4 bases at V and 4 bases at J, with 16 bases in the middle. Germline V gives CDR1 LGHNT, CDR2 FRNRAP. The CDR3 totals 15 residues. In nucleotides, the CDR3 is TGTGCTAGTGGTTCAGGCCAAAGATGGGGAGAGACCCAGTACTTC. Encoded protein: CASGSGQRWGETQYF.

Comments on this clonotype: This may be a read error, as it is one base from a much larger clone. This chain joins TRBV11-2 and TRBJ2-1; D not resolved. CDR1 and CDR2 from the germline V gene are SGHAT and FQNNGV. Between the trimmed V and J ends, which lost 6 bases and 2 bases, there was a span of 14 bases. The CDR3 runs 15 residues. CDR3 protein: CASRFYGKPYNEQFF. In DNA form, the CDR3 reads TGTGCCAGCAGATTTTATGGCAAGCCCTACAATGAGCAGTTCTTC. The variable domain in full, with the rest retrieved from reference TRBV11-2 and TRBJ2-1, is EAGVAQSPRYKIIEKRQSVAFWCNPISGHATLYWYQQILGQGPKLLIQFQNNGVVDDSQLPKDRFSAERLKGVDSTLKIQPAKLEDSAVYLCASRFYGKPYNEQFFGPGTRLTVL.

Many counts were recorded for this clonotype. This chain connects TRBV9 to TRBJ1-6; D is unresolved. Trimming took off 0 bases at V and 8 bases at J, with 12 bases between the two ends. This CDR3 contains 15 residues. From germline, CDR1 is SGDLS and CDR2 YYNGEE. CDR3 in DNA: TGTGCCAGCAGCGTAGCACCCGTAGGCGATTCACCCCTCCACTTT. Protein: CASSVAPVGDSPLHF.

On this clonotype itself: A far larger clone differs by one base, so this is likely a read error. DNA for the CDR3: TGTGCCTGCAGTTACGATACAACACAAGAGACCCAGTACTTC. It specifies CACSYDTTQETQYF. The chain links TRBV6-5 to TRBJ2-7; no clear D gene. Gene TRBJ2-5 matches the end of the DNA better, so the J call may be wrong. The germline gives CDR1 MNHEY, CDR2 SVGAGI. The CDR3 has 14 amino acids.

As for this clonotype: A much larger clonotype is one base distant, so this may be a read error. The chain is built from TRBV5-1 and TRBJ2-3; no definite D call. The end of the DNA fits TRBJ1-5 better, so the J call may be wrong. The germline gives CDR1 SGHRS, CDR2 YFSETQ. The CDR3 runs 11 residues. The CDR3 loop is CASSSEWTQHF. CDR3 nucleotide sequence: TGCGCCAGCAGCTCGGAGTGGACGCAGCATTTT.

This clonotype was recorded many times. J is TRBJ1-2 and V is TRBV7-9; D unclear. V was cut by 4 bases and J by 4 bases, with 22 bases left in between. The CDR3 loop spans 17 amino acids. CDR1 SEHNR and CDR2 FQNEAQ come from the germline V gene (reference sequence). DNA of the CDR3: TGTGCCAGCAGCTACATCACATACCATGGAAAGACCTATGGCTACACCTTC. It translates to CASSYITYHGKTYGYTF.

Remarks on this clonotype: One base away lies a much larger clone, so this may be a sequencing read error. The chain employs TRBV11-2 and TRBJ2-5; 8 bases agree with TRBD1. Germline V gives CDR1 SGHAT, CDR2 FQNNGV. The length of the CDR3 is 14 residues. With 6 bases clipped from V and 2 bases from J, the junction kept 5 bases outside the gene matches. The CDR3 spells CASSRGQGQETQYF. The CDR3 nucleotides are TGTGCCAGCAGTCGCGGACAGGGACAAGAGACCCAGTACTTC.

This clonotype has just a few counts. V usage is TRBV4-1 and J usage is TRBJ2-1; 7 bases are shared with TRBD1. CDR3 size: 16 residues. CDR1 MGHRA and CDR2 YSYEKL come from the germline V gene. V lost 4 bases to trimming and J lost 4 bases; unmatched junction nucleotides: 10. CDR3 amino acids: CASSLRDSRIYNEQFF. DNA of the CDR3: TGCGCCAGCAGCCTTCGGGACAGCCGAATTTACAATGAGCAGTTCTTC.

The CDR3 protein is CASSPTHTSGASTDTQYF. CDR3 coding DNA: TGCGCCAGCAGCCCCACCCATACTAGCGGAGCTAGCACAGATACGCAGTATTTT. The J gene is TRBJ2-3, the V gene TRBV5-1; the match to TRBD2 covers 8 bases. V shed 4 bases, J shed 0 bases, and the junction held 13 bases outside the gene matches. The CDR3 consists of 18 residues. CDR1 is SGHRS and CDR2 is YFSETQ in the germline V gene. Supplemented by reference TRBV5-1 and TRBJ2-3, the full variable domain reads KAGVTQTPRYLIKTRGQQVTLSCSPISGHRSVSWYQQTPGQGLQFLFEYFSETQRNKGNFPGRFSGRQFSNSRSEMNVSTLELGDSALYLCASSPTHTSGASTDTQYFGPGTRLTVL.

This clonotype was observed many times. The CDR3 DNA reads TGTGCCAGCAGTTTAGAACGGACTAACGCCCGGCAGTACTTC. Translating it yields CASSLERTNARQYF. J is TRBJ2-7 and V is TRBV12-3 or TRBV12-4; the D gene is possibly TRBD2 (6 bases). The ends were cut back, 1 base at V and 9 bases at J, with 16 bases in the middle. This CDR3 contains 14 residues.

This clonotype was recorded many times. V and J are TRBV7-9 and TRBJ2-7; maybe TRBD1 (6 bases). V lost 1 base and J lost 3, with 10 bases in between. In germline, CDR1 is SEHNR, CDR2 FQNEAQ (reference sequence). CDR3 length: 14 amino acids. The CDR3 loop reads CASSLDRDRYEQYF. For the CDR3, the DNA is TGTGCCAGCAGCTTAGACAGGGATCGCTACGAGCAGTACTTC.

The chain recombines TRBV5-1 with TRBJ2-5, with D possibly being TRBD1 (6 bases). CDR3 length: 14 amino acids. The germline V gene encodes CDR1 SGHRS and CDR2 YFSETQ. Trimming took 4 bases from V and 5 from J, leaving 15 bases between them. In DNA form, the CDR3 reads TGCGCCAGCAGCCCCGGACAGTTGCATGAGACCCAGTACTTC. Protein: CASSPGQLHETQYF. Variable domain in full (rest from reference TRBV5-1 and TRBJ2-5): KAGVTQTPRYLIKTRGQQVTLSCSPISGHRSVSWYQQTPGQGLQFLFEYFSETQRNKGNFPGRFSGRQFSNSRSEMNVSTLELGDSALYLCASSPGQLHETQYFGPGTRLLVL.

This clonotype was detected many times. The chain couples TRBV10-3 to TRBJ2-7; D is possibly TRBD2 (6 bases). Germline V gene lookup returns CDR1 ENHRY and CDR2 SYGVKD. V was pared by 2 bases and J by 3 bases, with 17 bases between. The CDR3 totals 16 residues. The CDR3 protein is CAISEPTSSGGYEQYF. For the CDR3, the DNA is TGTGCCATCAGTGAGCCCACAAGTAGCGGCGGCTACGAGCAGTACTTC.